Here is one T cell receptor beta chain with its context. Generated by immunoSEQ multiplex PCR, the TCRdb table keeps only in-frame clones and is missing some. Of about 250,000 clones in the sample, about 88% were seen once. Trimming removed 2 bases from V and 0 bases from J, with 23 bases in between. CDR3 length: 21 amino acids. This entry belongs to a study of blood T cell repertoires in COVID-19. Sample: peripheral blood. V and J are TRBV23-1 and TRBJ1-6, with D possibly matching TRBD1 (5 bases). TRBV23-1 falls under the ORF class, with uncertain function. This sequence originates from a woman aged 40-49 years who had recovered from COVID-19. The DNA for the CDR3 is TGCGCCAGCAGTCAACTTCTCGGAACAGGCTACGTATCCTCCTATAATTCACCCCTCCACTTT. Translating it yields CASSQLLGTGYVSSYNSPLHF.